This T cell receptor (beta chain) is drawn from a study of shared clonotypes between healthy human individuals. Broader study findings: An anticipated effect of sequencing depth on clonotype sharing among donors was recognized.

About this clone itself: What it binds is not known.

Assay: immunoSEQ multiplex PCR; the TCRdb copy retains only in-frame clones and omits some. Here the sample spans fewer than 650,000 clones, around 77% being singletons. Germline lookup yields CDR1 LGHNA and CDR2 YNFKEQ. Trimming pared 0 bases from V and 4 bases from J, leaving 7 bases between. The CDR3 consists of 14 residues. The sequence was collected from a woman between 35 and 50 years old in good health. Some clones in this sample may be carry-over from other donors' samples. The gene calls are TRBV4-2 and TRBJ2-4; the D is unclear. The sample taken for sequencing was PBMCs. CDR3 nucleotides: TGTGCCAGCAGCCAAGAACTCAATAAAAACATTCAGTACTTC. Translated: CASSQELNKNIQYF.